The table lists the clone carrying this T cell receptor (beta chain) with a few counts. Its target is not known. The sample is drawn from a study of cytomegalovirus exposure and HLA in healthy donors. Across the whole study: The approximately 610 first-cohort repertoires shared a platform with the roughly 130 validation repertoires, as reported in a later analysis.

Sequencing used immunoSEQ multiplex PCR; TCRdb keeps in-frame clones, though not all of them. The table includes tens of thousands of clones, around 90% detected once. Whole-study results and caveats: Some TCR beta chains (roughly 160 of them) were listed as cytomegalovirus-associated. A few CMV-associated chains were confirmed in vitro to be specific for CMV antigens. Usually a TCR sequence was rare, but some public TCRs were found in many donors.

The CDR3 has 15 amino acids. CDR1 MNHNS and CDR2 SASEGT come from the germline V gene. The J segment lost 6 bases and the V segment lost 3 bases, leaving 9 bases of the junction unmatched. The chain joins TRBV6-1 to TRBJ2-7; the match to TRBD2 covers 9 bases. The sample taken for sequencing was PBMCs. This TCR was sampled from a man between 18 and 35 years old in good health and CMV-seronegative. CDR3 nucleotide sequence: TGTGCCAGCAGTGACCCACCTAGCGGGAACTTCGAGCAGTACTTC. Amino acids: CASSDPPSGNFEQYF.